This T cell receptor beta chain is from a study of T-cell reconstitution after alpha-beta-depleted transplantation in children. Study conclusions and caveats: Some patients' high day-60 TCRbeta diversity was attributed to recipient cells surviving conditioning. T-cell numbers and diversity, one year after transplant, stemmed largely from T cells that were newly produced. At around two months after transplant, the alpha-beta T cells were reportedly derived from several hundred expanded clones that came from non-depleted graft cells.

Preparation of the TCRbeta library involved a method that used unique molecular identifiers. TCRdb reprocessed the PCR reads via MiXCR and lists one record per CDR3 protein. The sample lists about 210,000 distinct CDR3 sequences; over 15% were seen once. This clonotype occurred a few times. Its antigen is not identified. CDR1 and CDR2 (germline): SEHNR, FQNEAQ (reference sequence). This CDR3 contains 14 residues. V was trimmed by 5 bases and J by 2 bases, leaving 12 bases between them. The genes are TRBV7-9 and TRBJ1-2; tentatively, D is TRBD1 (6 bases). The source was PBMCs, mostly from graft donor cells, collected 360 days after TCRalphabeta/CD19-depleted stem cell transplant. This TCR was recovered from a male patient aged 2 to 9 who had a stem cell transplant for acute lymphoblastic leukemia, so the T cells may come from the graft donor. The CDR3 coding sequence is TGTGCCAGCAGCCCCGGGGGCACGAACTATGGCTACACCTTC. Residues: CASSPGGTNYGYTF.